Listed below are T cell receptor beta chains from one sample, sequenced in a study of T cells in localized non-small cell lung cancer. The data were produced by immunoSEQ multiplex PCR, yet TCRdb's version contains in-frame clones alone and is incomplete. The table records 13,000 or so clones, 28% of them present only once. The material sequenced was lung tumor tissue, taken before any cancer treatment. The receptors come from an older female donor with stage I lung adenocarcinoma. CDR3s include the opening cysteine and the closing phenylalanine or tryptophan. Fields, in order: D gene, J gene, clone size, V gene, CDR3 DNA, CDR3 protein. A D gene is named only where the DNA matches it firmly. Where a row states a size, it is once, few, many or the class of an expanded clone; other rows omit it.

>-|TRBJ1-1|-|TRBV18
TGTGCCAGCTCCTTTAAGGGGAGGAACACTGAAGCTTTCTTT
CASSFKGRNTEAFF
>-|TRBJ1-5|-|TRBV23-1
TGCGCCAGCAGCCAATCCGGGGGCAATCAGCCCCAGCATTTT
CASSQSGGNQPQHF
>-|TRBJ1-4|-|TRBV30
TGTGCCGGACAAGACCGGAATGAAAAACTGTTTTTT
CAGQDRNEKLFF
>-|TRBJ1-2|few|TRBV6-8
TGTGCCAGCAGTTACGGCGGGGGCAACTATGGCTACACCTTC
CASSYGGGNYGYTF
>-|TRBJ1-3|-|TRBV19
TGTGCCAGTAGTATCGGGATGTCGGACACCATATATTTT
CASSIGMSDTIYF
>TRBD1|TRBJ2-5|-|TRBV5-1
TGCGCCAGCAGTCGAAATACAGGGGGGGAGACCCAGTACTTC
CASSRNTGGETQYF
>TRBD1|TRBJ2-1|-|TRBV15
TGTGCCACCAGCCTCCCCGGGACAGGGAGGTATGAGCAGTTCTTC
CATSLPGTGRYEQFF
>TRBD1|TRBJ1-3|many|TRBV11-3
TGTGCCAGCAGCCCCGGGAGTGACAGGGGGGCTGGAAACACCATATATTTT
CASSPGSDRGAGNTIYF
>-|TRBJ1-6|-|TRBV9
TGTGCCAGCACCCGGGACGGTAATTCACCCCTCCACTTT
CASTRDGNSPLHF
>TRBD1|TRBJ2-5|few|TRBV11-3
TGTGCCAGCAGTGCCCCAGGGGGCATCGTTGAAACCCAGTACTTC
CASSAPGGIVETQYF
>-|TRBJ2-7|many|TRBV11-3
TGTGCCAGCAGCCAGGGAGGACTGAATTACGAGCAGTACTTC
CASSQGGLNYEQYF
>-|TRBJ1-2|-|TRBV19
TGTGCCAGTAGTATAGGTGCTGGGAATGGCTACACCTTC
CASSIGAGNGYTF
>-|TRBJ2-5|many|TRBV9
TGTGCCAGCAGCGGCTGGGGGGACGACCAAGAGACCCAGTACTTC
CASSGWGDDQETQYF
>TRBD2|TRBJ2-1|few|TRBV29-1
TGCAGCGTTGACCGCCCGGGACTAGCGGGATGGCAGGGCTACAATGAGCAGTTCTTC
CSVDRPGLAGWQGYNEQFF
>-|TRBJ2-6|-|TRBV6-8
TGTGCCAGCAGTTACCGGGATTTAGGACGGTTCTCTGGGGCCAACGTCCTGACTTTC
CASSYRDLGRFSGANVLTF
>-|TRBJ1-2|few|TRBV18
TGTGCCAGCTCACCAGTTTCGGGGCCCGGTGGCTACACCTTC
CASSPVSGPGGYTF
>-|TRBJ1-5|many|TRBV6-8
TGTGCCAGCAGCCCCCGCCCCGAATGGCCCCAGCATTTT
CASSPRPEWPQHF
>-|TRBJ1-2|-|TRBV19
TGTGCCAGTAGGGCGAGAAACTATGGCTACACCTTC
CASRARNYGYTF
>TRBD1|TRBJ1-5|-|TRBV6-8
TGTGCCAGCAGTAGGACAGGGGGCGGTCAGCCCCAGCATTTT
CASSRTGGGQPQHF
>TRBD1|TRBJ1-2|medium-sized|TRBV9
TGTGCCAGCAGCGTAGCTTCGACAGGGAACTATGGCTACACCTTC
CASSVASTGNYGYTF
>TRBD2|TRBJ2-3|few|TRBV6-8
TGTGCCAGCAGTGAGGCCGGGGGGGATACGCAGTATTTT
CASSEAGGDTQYF
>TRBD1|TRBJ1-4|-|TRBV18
TGTGCCAGCTCACGACAGGGTAATGAAAAACTGTTTTTT
CASSRQGNEKLFF
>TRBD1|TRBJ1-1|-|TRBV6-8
TGTGCCAGCTCTCAGGGGGCTAATGAAGCTTTCTTT
CASSQGANEAFF
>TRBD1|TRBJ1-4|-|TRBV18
TGTGCCAGCTCACCAGGGACAGGTTATAATGAAAAACTGTTTTTT
CASSPGTGYNEKLFF